This T cell receptor (beta chain) was recorded in a study of blood T cells in healthy people across ages. Between the trimmed V and J ends, which lost 5 bases and 5 bases, there was a span of 11 bases. The CDR3 has 13 residues. CDR1 and CDR2 (germline): KGHDR, SFDVKD. Next came a second PCR, run for about 7 to 11 cycles, which used a sample-barcoded 5' primer along with a J-beta primer mix. Each CDR3 protein gets one entry after TCRdb re-called the 5' RACE reads with MiXCR. This sample carries 850,000 or so distinct CDR3 sequences, less than 35% of them seen once, and the ten largest clones take about 18%. This clonotype was seen a handful of times.

Sequences were obtained from blood. This sequence joins TRBV24-1 and TRBJ1-2; tentative D call: TRBD1 (6 bases). The source is a woman at least 80 years old in good health. CDR3 DNA: TGTGCCACCAGTGGGACGGGACATTATGGCTACACCTTC. Encoded protein: CATSGTGHYGYTF.